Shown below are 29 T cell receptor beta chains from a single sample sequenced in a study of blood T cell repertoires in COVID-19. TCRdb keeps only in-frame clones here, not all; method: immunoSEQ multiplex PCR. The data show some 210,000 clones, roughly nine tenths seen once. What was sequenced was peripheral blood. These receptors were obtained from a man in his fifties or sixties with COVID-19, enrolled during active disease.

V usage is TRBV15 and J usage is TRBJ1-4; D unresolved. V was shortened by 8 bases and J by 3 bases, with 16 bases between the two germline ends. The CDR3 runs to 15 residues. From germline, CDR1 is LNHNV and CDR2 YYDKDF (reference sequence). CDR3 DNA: TGTGCCACCGCGGGAAGGGTTTTATCTAATGAAAAACTGTTTTTT. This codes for CATAGRVLSNEKLFF.

DNA for the CDR3: TGTGCCAGCAGCTTGACTCAAGGGAGCACTGAAGCTTTCTTT. Its translation is CASSLTQGSTEAFF. The chain employs TRBV11-1 and TRBJ1-1, with D unresolved. The germline V gene encodes CDR1 SGHAT and CDR2 FQDESV (reference sequence). With 3 bases removed from V and 4 bases from J, the gap between germline ends came to 12 bases. This CDR3 spans 14 amino acids.

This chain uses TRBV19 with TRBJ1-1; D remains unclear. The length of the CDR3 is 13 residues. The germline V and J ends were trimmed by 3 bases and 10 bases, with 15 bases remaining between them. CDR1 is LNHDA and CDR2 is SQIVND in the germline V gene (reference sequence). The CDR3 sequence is CASSISWREGAFF. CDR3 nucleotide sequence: TGTGCCAGTAGTATCTCTTGGCGGGAGGGAGCTTTCTTT.

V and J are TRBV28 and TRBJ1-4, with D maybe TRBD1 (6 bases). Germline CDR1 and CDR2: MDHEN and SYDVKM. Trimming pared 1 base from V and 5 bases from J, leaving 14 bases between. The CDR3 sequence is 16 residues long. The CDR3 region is CASSLSPGHPNEKLFF. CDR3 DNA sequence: TGTGCCAGCAGTTTATCTCCGGGACACCCAAATGAAAAACTGTTTTTT.

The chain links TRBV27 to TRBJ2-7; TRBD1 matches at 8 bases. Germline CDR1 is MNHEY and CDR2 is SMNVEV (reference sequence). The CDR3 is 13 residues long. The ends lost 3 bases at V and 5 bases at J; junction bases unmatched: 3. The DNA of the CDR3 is TGTGCCAGCAGTTTTTCACAGGGGGACGAGCAGTACTTC. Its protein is CASSFSQGDEQYF.

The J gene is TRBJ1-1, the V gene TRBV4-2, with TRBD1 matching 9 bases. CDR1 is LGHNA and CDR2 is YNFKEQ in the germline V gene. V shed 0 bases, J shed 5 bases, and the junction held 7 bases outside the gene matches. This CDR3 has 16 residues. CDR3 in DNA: TGTGCCAGCAGCCAAGAACGGACAGGGGTAGGGACTGAAGCTTTCTTT. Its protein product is CASSQERTGVGTEAFF.

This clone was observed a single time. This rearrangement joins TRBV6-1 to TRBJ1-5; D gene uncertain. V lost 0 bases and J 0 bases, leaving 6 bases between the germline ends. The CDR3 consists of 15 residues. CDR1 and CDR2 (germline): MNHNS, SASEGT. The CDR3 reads CASSEAGDSNQPQHF. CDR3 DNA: TGTGCCAGCAGTGAAGCCGGTGATAGCAATCAGCCCCAGCATTTT.

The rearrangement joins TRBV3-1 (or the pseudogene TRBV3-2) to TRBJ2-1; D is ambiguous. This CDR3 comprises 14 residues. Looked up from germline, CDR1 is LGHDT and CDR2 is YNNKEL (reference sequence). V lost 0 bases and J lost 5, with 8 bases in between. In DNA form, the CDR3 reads TGTGCCAGCAGCCAAGAGGGCAAGCACAATGAGCAGTTCTTC. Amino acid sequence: CASSQEGKHNEQFF.

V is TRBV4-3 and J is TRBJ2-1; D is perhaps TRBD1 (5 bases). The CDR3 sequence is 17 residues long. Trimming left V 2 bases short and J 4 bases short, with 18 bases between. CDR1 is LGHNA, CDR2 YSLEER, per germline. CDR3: CASSQKARAPLYNEQFF. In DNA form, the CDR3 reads TGCGCCAGCAGCCAAAAGGCCAGGGCCCCTTTATACAATGAGCAGTTCTTC.

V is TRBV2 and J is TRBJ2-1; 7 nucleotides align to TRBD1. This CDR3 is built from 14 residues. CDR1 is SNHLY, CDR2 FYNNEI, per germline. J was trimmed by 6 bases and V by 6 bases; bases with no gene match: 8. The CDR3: CASSRQSGGNEQFF. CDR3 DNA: TGTGCCAGCAGCCGACAGTCAGGGGGCAATGAGCAGTTCTTC.

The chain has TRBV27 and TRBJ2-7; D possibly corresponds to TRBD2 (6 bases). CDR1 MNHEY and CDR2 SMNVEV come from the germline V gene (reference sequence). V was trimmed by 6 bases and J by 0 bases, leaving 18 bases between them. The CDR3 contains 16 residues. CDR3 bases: TGTGCCAGCAGGGCAGGCGGGATCTCTTTCTCCTACGAGCAGTACTTC. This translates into CASRAGGISFSYEQYF.

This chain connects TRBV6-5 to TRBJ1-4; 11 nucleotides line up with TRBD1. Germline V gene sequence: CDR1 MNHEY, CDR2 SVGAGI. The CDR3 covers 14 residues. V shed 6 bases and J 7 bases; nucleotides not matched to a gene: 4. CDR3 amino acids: CASSAGTGGEKLFF. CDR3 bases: TGTGCCAGCAGCGCCGGGACAGGGGGTGAAAAACTGTTTTTT.

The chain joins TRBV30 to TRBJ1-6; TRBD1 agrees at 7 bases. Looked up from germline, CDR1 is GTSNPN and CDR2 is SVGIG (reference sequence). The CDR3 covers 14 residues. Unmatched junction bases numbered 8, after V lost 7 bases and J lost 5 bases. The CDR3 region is CAFSPGQNNSPLHF. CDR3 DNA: TGTGCCTTCTCCCCGGGACAGAATAATTCACCCCTCCACTTT.

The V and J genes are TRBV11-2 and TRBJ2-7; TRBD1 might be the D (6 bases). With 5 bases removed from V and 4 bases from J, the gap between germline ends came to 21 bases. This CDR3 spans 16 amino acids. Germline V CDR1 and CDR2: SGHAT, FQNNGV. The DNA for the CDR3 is TGTGCCAGCAGCGAGGGACCTGGGGGCGGCACGTACGAGCAGTACTTC. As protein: CASSEGPGGGTYEQYF.

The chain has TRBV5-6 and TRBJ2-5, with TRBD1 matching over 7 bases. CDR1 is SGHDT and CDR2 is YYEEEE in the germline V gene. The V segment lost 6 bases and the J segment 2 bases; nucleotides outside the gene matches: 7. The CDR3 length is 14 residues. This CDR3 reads CASTRQGRQETQYF. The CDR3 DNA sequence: TGTGCCAGCACCCGACAGGGCAGGCAAGAGACCCAGTACTTC.

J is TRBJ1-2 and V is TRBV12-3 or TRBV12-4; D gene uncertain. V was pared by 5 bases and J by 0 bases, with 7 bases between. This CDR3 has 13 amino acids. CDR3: CASSITANYGYTF. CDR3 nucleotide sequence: TGTGCCAGCAGTATTACTGCTAACTATGGCTACACCTTC.

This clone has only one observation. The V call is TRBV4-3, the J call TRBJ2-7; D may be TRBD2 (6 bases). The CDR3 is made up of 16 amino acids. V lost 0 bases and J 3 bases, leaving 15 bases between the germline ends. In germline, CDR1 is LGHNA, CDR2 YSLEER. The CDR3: CASSQDRGLSLYEQYF. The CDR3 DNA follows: TGCGCCAGCAGCCAAGATAGGGGACTGAGTCTCTACGAGCAGTACTTC.

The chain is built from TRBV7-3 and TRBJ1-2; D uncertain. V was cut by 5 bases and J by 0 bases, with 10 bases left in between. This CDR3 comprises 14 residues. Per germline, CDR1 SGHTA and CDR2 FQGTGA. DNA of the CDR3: TGTGCCAGCAGCCTCCAGCGAACTAACTATGGCTACACCTTC. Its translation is CASSLQRTNYGYTF.

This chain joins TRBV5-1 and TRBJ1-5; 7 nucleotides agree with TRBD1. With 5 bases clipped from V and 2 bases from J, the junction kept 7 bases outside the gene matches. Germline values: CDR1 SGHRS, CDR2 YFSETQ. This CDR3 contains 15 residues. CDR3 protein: CASRQTGSGNQPQHF. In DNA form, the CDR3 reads TGCGCCAGCAGACAGACAGGGAGCGGCAATCAGCCCCAGCATTTT.

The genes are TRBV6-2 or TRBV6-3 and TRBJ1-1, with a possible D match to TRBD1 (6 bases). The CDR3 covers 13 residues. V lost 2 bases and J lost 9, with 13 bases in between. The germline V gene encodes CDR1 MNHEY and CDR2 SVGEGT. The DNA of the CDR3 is TGTGCCAGCAGTTACGGGTCAGGGGCGAAAGCTTTCTTT. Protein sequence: CASSYGSGAKAFF.

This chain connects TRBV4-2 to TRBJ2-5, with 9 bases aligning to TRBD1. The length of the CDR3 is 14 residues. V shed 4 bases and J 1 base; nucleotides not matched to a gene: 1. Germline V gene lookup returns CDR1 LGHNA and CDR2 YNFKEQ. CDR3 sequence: CASSRGQGQETQYF. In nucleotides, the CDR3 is TGTGCCAGCAGCCGGGGACAGGGCCAAGAGACCCAGTACTTC.

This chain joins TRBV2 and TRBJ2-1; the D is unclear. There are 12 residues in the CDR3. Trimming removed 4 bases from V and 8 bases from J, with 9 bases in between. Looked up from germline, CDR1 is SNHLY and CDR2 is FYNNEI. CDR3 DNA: TGTGCCAGCAGTGTGCAGTATTATGAGCAGTTCTTC. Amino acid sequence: CASSVQYYEQFF.

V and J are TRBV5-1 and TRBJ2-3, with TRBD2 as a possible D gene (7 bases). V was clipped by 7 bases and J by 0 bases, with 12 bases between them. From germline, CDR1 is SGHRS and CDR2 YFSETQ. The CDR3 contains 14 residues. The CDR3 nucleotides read TGCGCCAGCTCGGGGGGCCCTAGCACAGATACGCAGTATTTT. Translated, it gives CASSGGPSTDTQYF.

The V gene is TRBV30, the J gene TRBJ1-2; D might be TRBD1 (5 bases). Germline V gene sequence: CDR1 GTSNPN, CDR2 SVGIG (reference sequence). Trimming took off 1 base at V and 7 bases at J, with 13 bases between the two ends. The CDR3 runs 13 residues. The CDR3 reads CAWSAQQVAGYTF. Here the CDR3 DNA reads TGTGCCTGGAGTGCTCAACAGGTGGCTGGCTACACCTTC.

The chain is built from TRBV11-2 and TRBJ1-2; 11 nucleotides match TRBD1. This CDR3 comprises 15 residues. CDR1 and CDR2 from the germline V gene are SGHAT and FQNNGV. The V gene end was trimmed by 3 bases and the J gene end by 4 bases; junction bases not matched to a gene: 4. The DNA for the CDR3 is TGTGCCAGCAGCTTGGAGGGACAGGGGGGCTATGGCTACACCTTC. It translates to CASSLEGQGGYGYTF.

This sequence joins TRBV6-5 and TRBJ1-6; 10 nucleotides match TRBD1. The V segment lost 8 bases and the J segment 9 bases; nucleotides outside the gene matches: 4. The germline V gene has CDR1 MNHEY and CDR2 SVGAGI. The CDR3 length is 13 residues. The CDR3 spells CASRGTGVSPLHF. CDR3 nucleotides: TGTGCCAGCCGCGGGACAGGGGTTTCACCCCTCCACTTT.

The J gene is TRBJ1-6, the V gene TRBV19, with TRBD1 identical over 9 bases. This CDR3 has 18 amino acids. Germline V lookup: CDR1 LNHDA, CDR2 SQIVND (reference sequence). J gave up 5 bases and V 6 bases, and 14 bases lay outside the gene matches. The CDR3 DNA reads TGTGCCAGTAGCGTGACAGGGGGACCTTCTTTAAATAATTCACCCCTCCACTTT. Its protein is CASSVTGGPSLNNSPLHF. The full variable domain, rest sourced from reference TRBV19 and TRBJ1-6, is DGGITQSPKYLFRKEGQNVTLSCEQNLNHDAMYWYRQDPGQGLRLIYYSQIVNDFQKGDIAEGYSVSREKKESFPLTVTSAQKNPTAFYLCASSVTGGPSLNNSPLHFGNGTRLTVT.

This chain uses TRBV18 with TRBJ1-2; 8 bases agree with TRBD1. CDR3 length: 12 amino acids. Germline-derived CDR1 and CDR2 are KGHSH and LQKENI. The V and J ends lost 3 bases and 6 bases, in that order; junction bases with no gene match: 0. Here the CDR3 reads CASSPDRDGYTF. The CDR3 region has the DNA TGTGCCAGCTCACCGGACAGGGATGGCTACACCTTC.

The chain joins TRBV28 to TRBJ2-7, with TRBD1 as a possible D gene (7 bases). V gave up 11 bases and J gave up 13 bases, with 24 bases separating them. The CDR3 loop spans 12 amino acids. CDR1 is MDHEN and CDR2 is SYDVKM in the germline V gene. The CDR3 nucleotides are TGTGCCTCTCAGGGGGGACTTGTTCCGAGCTACTTC. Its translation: CASQGGLVPSYF.